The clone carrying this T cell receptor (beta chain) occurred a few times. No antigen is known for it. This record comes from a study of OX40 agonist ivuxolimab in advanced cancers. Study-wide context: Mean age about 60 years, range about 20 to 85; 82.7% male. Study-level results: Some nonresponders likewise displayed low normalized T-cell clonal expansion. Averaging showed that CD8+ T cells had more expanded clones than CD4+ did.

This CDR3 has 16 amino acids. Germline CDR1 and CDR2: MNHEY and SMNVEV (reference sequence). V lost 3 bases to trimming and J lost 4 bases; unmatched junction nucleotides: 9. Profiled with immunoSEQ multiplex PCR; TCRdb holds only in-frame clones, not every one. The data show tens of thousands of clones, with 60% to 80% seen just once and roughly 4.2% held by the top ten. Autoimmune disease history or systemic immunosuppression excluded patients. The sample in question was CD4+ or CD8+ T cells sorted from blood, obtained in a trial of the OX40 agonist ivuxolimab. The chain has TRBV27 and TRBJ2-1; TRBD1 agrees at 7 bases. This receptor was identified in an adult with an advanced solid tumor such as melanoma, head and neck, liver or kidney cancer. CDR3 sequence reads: CASSLRWTGRYNEQFF. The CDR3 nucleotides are TGTGCCAGCAGTTTGAGGTGGACAGGCCGATACAATGAGCAGTTCTTC.